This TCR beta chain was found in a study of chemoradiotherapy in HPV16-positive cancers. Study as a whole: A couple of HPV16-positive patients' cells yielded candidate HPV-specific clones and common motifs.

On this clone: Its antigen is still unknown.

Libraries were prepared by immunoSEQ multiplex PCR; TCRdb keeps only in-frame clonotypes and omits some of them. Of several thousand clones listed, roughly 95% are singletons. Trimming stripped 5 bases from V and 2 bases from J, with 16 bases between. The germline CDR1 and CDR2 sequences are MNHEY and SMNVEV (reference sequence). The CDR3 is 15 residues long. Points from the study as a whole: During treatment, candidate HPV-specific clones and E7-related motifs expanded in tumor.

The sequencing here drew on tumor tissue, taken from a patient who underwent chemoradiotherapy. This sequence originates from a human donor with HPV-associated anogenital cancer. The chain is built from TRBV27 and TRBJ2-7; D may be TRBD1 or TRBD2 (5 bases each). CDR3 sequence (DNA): TGTGCCAGCAGTCCCCCCGGGACGGACCCCTACGAGCAGTACTTC. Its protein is CASSPPGTDPYEQYF.